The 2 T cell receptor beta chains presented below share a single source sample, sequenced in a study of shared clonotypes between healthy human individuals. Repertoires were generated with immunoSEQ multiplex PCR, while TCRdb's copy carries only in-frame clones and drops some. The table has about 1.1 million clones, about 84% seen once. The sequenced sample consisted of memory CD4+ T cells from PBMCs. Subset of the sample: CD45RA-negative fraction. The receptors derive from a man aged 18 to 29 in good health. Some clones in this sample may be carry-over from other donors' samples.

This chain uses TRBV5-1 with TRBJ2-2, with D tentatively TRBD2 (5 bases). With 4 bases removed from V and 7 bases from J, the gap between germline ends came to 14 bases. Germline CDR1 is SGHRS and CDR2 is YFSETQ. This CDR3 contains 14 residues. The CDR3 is CASSPSPRVGELFF. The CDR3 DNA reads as TGCGCCAGCAGCCCTAGCCCTCGGGTCGGGGAGCTGTTTTTT.

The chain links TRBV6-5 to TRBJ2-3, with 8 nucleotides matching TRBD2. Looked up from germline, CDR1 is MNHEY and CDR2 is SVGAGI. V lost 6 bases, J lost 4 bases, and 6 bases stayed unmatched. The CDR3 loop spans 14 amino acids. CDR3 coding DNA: TGTGCCAGCAGGCCCGTCGGGGGGGCAGATACGCAGTATTTT. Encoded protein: CASRPVGGADTQYF.